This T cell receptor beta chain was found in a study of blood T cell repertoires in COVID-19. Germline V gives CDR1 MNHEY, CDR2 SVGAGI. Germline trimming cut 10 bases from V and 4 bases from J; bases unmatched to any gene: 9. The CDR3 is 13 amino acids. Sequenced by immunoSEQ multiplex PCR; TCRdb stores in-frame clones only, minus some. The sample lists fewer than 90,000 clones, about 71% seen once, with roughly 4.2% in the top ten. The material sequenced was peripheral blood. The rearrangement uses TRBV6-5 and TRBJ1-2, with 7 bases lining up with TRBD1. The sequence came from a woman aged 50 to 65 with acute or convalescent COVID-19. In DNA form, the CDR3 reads TGTGCCACCCGACAGGGCGTAGGCTATGGCTACACCTTC. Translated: CATRQGVGYGYTF.